Sequencing of this TCR beta chain was carried out in a study of CD4 T cells in relation to SARS-CoV-2 and coronaviruses. Background on the study: After about nine days of antigen culture, PBMC TCR beta CDR3s were sequenced. Study findings and constraints: In approximately 71% of donors, memory CD4+ clonotypes crossrecognized SARS-CoV-2 and at least one common cold coronavirus spike.

Trimming left V 6 bases short and J 2 bases short, with 13 bases between. Germline values: CDR1 MNHEY, CDR2 SVGEGT. This CDR3 has 14 amino acids. Produced via immunoSEQ multiplex PCR; TCRdb's table is partial and in-frame only. Of some 40,000 clones listed, around four fifths are singletons. Naive and memory CD4+ T cells came from enriched cryopreserved PBMCs. Naive or memory CD4+ cells were cultured 1:1 with T cell-depleted PBMCs plus CEF. Details on this clone: Its antigen is not identified.

The receptor was derived from an adult with COVID-19. The chain has TRBV6-2 or TRBV6-3 and TRBJ2-5; a possible D gene is TRBD2 (6 bases). Input material: memory CD4+ T cells from PBMCs, cultured in vitro. The CDR3 DNA sequence: TGTGCCAGCAGCGTTACTAGCTTACAAGAGACCCAGTACTTC. This codes for CASSVTSLQETQYF.